This TCR beta chain was documented in a study of CD8 T cells in ankylosing spondylitis. To note about this clonotype: What it binds is unknown. The junction departs from the called germline gene at one end, perhaps through a read error.

Overall study results and limits: There were earlier reports of some motif variants in reactive arthritis synovial fluid and blood. Disease-associated clonotypes exhibited CD8+ identity and were relatively infrequent in peripheral blood. A TCR beta motif of about eight highly homologous variants seemed to mark ankylosing spondylitis blood.

TCRdb analysed the 5' RACE reads with MiXCR anew, one entry per CDR3 protein. Found here are some 130,000 distinct CDR3 sequences, 7% to 10% of them singletons; the top ten hold approximately 3.6%. Germline V gene data show CDR1 as SGHKS and CDR2 as YYEKEE (reference sequence). CDR3 length equals 17 residues. The sequence derives from a male donor with ankylosing spondylitis or in good health (not recorded which). The sequenced sample consisted of blood, either unsorted or a sorted T cell fraction (not recorded which). The V call is TRBV5-5, the J call TRBJ1-5; perhaps TRBD1 as D (5 bases). In DNA form, the CDR3 reads TGTGCCAGCAGCTATGCAGGGTTTCCCAACCCCAATAAGCCCCAGCATTTT. Translation gives CASSYAGFPNPNKPQHF.